Listed below are T cell receptor beta chains from one sample, sequenced in a study of OX40 agonist ivuxolimab in advanced cancers. Measured with immunoSEQ multiplex PCR; TCRdb has only the in-frame clones, and not every one. The sample has about 50,000 clones; around 80% are singletons. The sample in question was CD4+ or CD8+ T cells sorted from blood, obtained in a trial of the OX40 agonist ivuxolimab. Receptors originate from an adult with an advanced solid tumor such as melanoma, head and neck, liver or kidney cancer. The CDR3 runs from the conserved cysteine through the conserved F or W. Each record gives: V gene, D gene, clone size, J gene, CDR3 DNA, CDR3 protein. A D gene is named only where the DNA matches it firmly. Expanded clones get a size class; other rows say once, few or many, or leave the size out.

TRBV5-1	TRBD2	NA	TRBJ2-5	TGCGCCAGCAGCTTGGTGGCGGGAGTGGGCGAGACCCAGTACTTC	CASSLVAGVGETQYF
TRBV6-5	TRBD1	once	TRBJ2-7	TGTGCCAGCAGTTACCGGACAGGGGGCTTCGGCGAGCAGTACTTC	CASSYRTGGFGEQYF
TRBV7-9	NA	NA	TRBJ1-4	TGTGCCAGCAGCTTAGATCGGGGGGCGAATGAAAAACTGTTTTTT	CASSLDRGANEKLFF
TRBV5-8	NA	NA	TRBJ2-7	TGTGCCAGCAGCTCTAGGGGCGGATACGAGCAGTACTTC	CASSSRGGYEQYF
TRBV20-1	NA	NA	TRBJ2-5	TGCAGTGCTCTTGGGGAAGAGACCCAGTACTTC	CSALGEETQYF
TRBV5-1	NA	NA	TRBJ2-1	TGCGCCAGCAGCTTGGGGGACTTATACAATGAGCAGTTCTTC	CASSLGDLYNEQFF
TRBV27	NA	NA	TRBJ2-1	TGTGCCAGTAATAGGGGGGGCTGGGGAACCTTCGATGAGCAGTTCTTC	CASNRGGWGTFDEQFF
TRBV7-2	TRBD2	NA	TRBJ2-2	TGTGCCAGCAGGTTGCTAGCGGCAAACACCGGGGAGCTGTTTTTT	CASRLLAANTGELFF
TRBV19	NA	NA	TRBJ2-1	TGTGCCAGTACACCGGGATTTGTCTACAATGAGCAGTTCTTC	CASTPGFVYNEQFF
TRBV11-2	NA	NA	TRBJ2-3	TGTGCCAGCAGCTCCGAGTCTTGGAGGGCCACAGATACGCAGTATTTT	CASSSESWRATDTQYF
TRBV7-6	NA	once	TRBJ2-7	TGTGCCAGCAGCCCCGGGACTGACGAGCAGTACTTC	CASSPGTDEQYF
TRBV12-5	NA	NA	TRBJ2-1	TGTGCTAGTGGTTTGCCCACCGCTAGCTTGTCTTACAATGAGCAGTTCTTC	CASGLPTASLSYNEQFF
TRBV7-7	NA	NA	TRBJ1-6	TGTGCCAGCAGCAGCTCCTATAATTCACCCCTCCACTTT	CASSSSYNSPLHF
TRBV2	NA	NA	TRBJ1-4	TGTGCCAGCAGTGAAGGACAGGCTAATGAAAAACTGTTTTTT	CASSEGQANEKLFF
TRBV27	NA	few	TRBJ2-1	TGTGCCAGCAGTCCCGACCCGGGAGTGGGTTACAATGAGCAGTTCTTC	CASSPDPGVGYNEQFF